This T cell receptor (beta chain) was recovered during a study of tumor-infiltrating lymphocytes in oesophageal squamous cell carcinoma. This CDR3 contains 11 residues. Looked up from germline, CDR1 is MNHNS and CDR2 is SASEGT. V dropped 4 bases and J dropped 2 bases, with 3 bases sitting between them. Ten or more counts support this clonotype. TCRdb reanalysed the PCR reads using MiXCR and keeps one entry per CDR3 protein. The data contain approximately 18,000 distinct CDR3 sequences, around 41% of them singletons. This chain uses TRBV6-1 with TRBJ2-7; D unclear. The sequence came from a female donor with esophageal squamous cell carcinoma. The sequenced sample consisted of normal esophageal tissue next to the tumor. The DNA of the CDR3 is TGTGCCAGCAGTGGTGCCTACGAGCAGTACTTC. Amino acids: CASSGAYEQYF.